These T cell receptor beta chains were read from a single sample in a study of T cell repertoires in cytomegalovirus infection. Each CDR3 protein is one row after TCRdb ran MiXCR on the reads. The table lists about 340,000 distinct CDR3 sequences, about 27% of them singletons, with about 20% in the top ten. No antigen has been assigned to these receptors. Sequencing used cultured PBMCs, obtained from culture after CMV antigen stimulation. These receptor sequences come from a human donor in good health (CMV status not recorded). Some clones in this sample may be carry-over from other donors' samples. Both conserved end residues are part of each CDR3. The D gene is left open where the match is weak. Clone size is stated in some rows and not others, as once, few, many or a class when expanded.

>few|TRBJ2-1|NA|TRBV6-1
TGTGCCGTGAAGGACACAGCCTACAATGAGCAGTTCTTC
CAVKDTAYNEQFF
>few|TRBJ1-1|NA|TRBV7-3
TGTGCCAGCAGCTTGGGAGGGGGGCCTGAAGCTTTCTTT
CASSLGGGPEAFF
>NA|TRBJ1-1|TRBD1|TRBV4-2
TGTGCCAGCAGCCAAGCCAAGACAGGGGGTACTGAAGCTTTCTTT
CASSQAKTGGTEAFF
>once|TRBJ1-1|NA|TRBV20-1
TGCAGTGCCCCCGGACACCCCAACACTGAAGCTTTCTTT
CSAPGHPNTEAFF
>few|TRBJ1-2|TRBD1|TRBV7-2
TGTGCCAGCAGCCCTGACAGGGGAACCTATGGCTACACCTTC
CASSPDRGTYGYTF
>NA|TRBJ1-1|TRBD1|TRBV19
TGTGCCAGTAGGCTCGGGACAGCGAACACTGAAGCTTTCTTT
CASRLGTANTEAFF
>many|TRBJ2-6|NA|TRBV6-1
TGTGCCAGCAGGAAGAGCTCTGGGGCCAACGTCCTGACTTTC
CASRKSSGANVLTF
>NA|TRBJ2-2|NA|TRBV7-9
TGTGCCAGCAGCCAGTTACCCGGGGGGGACAGGGTCCCCGGGGAGCTGTTTTTT
CASSQLPGGDRVPGELFF
>NA|TRBJ2-7|NA|TRBV11-1
TGTGCCAGCAGCCCAGTGAGGAACAACTACGAGCAGTACTTC
CASSPVRNNYEQYF
>NA|TRBJ1-2|NA|TRBV2
TGTGCCAGCAACATCGGGACACAGAATTATGGCTACACCTTC
CASNIGTQNYGYTF
>NA|TRBJ2-1|NA|TRBV29-1
TGCAGCGTTGGGTCAGGGGTTTCCTTTAAGCAGTTCTTC
CSVGSGVSFKQFF
>few|TRBJ1-5|NA|TRBV19
TGTGCCAGTAGTATAGGGCTTCCGGGTGGGTATAGCAATCAGCCCCAGCATTTT
CASSIGLPGGYSNQPQHF
>few|TRBJ2-5|TRBD1|TRBV6-2/TRBV6-3
TGTGCCAGCATCCAAAGGAGGACAGGGGGCCAAGAGACCCAGTACTTC
CASIQRRTGGQETQYF
>few|TRBJ2-7|NA|TRBV11-1
TGTGCCAGCAGCTTAGTGTTCGGAATTCAAGCCTACGAGCAGTACTTC
CASSLVFGIQAYEQYF
>few|TRBJ2-7|TRBD1|TRBV19
TGTGCCAGTAGTATGGAGGGACAGGCGAGCTCCTACGAGCAGTACTTC
CASSMEGQASSYEQYF
>many|TRBJ2-1|NA|TRBV7-2
TGTGCCAGCAGCTTATCCGGGGGTGACGGTGAGCAGTTCTTC
CASSLSGGDGEQFF
>many|TRBJ2-7|NA|TRBV7-6
TGTGCCAGCAGCTTATTACGTGGCAGAATAAACTACGAGCAGTACTTC
CASSLLRGRINYEQYF
>few|TRBJ2-5|NA|TRBV7-2
TGTGCCAGCACGTCCAGGGGCCAAGAGACCCAGTACTTC
CASTSRGQETQYF
>NA|TRBJ1-1|TRBD1|TRBV7-2
TGTGCCAGCAGCTTCCACACAGGGGTCTCCACTGAAGCTTTCTTT
CASSFHTGVSTEAFF
>NA|TRBJ1-5|NA|TRBV4-1
TGCGCCAGCAGCCTTTCTCCGAGAGGGATCAATCAGCCCCAGCATTTT
CASSLSPRGINQPQHF
>NA|TRBJ1-2|NA|TRBV28
TGTGCCAGCAGCCGGGGATTTAACTATGGCTACACCTTC
CASSRGFNYGYTF
>few|TRBJ2-7|NA|TRBV2
TGTGCCAGCAGTGAAGCTGGGAGATTGGACTACGAGCAGTACTTC
CASSEAGRLDYEQYF
>NA|TRBJ1-5|NA|TRBV6-1
TGTGCCAGCAGCGGCGGGCTATCGACCGATCAGCCCCAGCATTTT
CASSGGLSTDQPQHF
>NA|TRBJ1-5|TRBD1|TRBV6-1
TGTGCCAGCAGTTCAAGGAGAGGGGGCACGAGCAATCAGCCCCAGCATTTT
CASSSRRGGTSNQPQHF
>NA|TRBJ2-1|TRBD2|TRBV5-1
TGCGCCAGCAGCTTGGCCAGTCGGCTAGCGGGAGGGGTAGAGCAGTTCTTC
CASSLASRLAGGVEQFF
>NA|TRBJ1-4|TRBD1|TRBV7-9
TGTGCCAGCAGCTTAGATGGGACAGGGAATGAAAAACTGTTTTTT
CASSLDGTGNEKLFF
>NA|TRBJ1-2|NA|TRBV7-8
TGTGCCAGCAGCTTAGGACCAGTTAACTATGGCTACACCTTC
CASSLGPVNYGYTF
>many|TRBJ2-5|NA|TRBV6-6
TGTGCCAGCAGTTACGGAGAGACCCAGTACTTC
CASSYGETQYF
>NA|TRBJ2-2|TRBD2|TRBV6-6
TGTGCCAGCAGTTACAAAGGGGAGGGGACCGGGGAGCTGTTTTTT
CASSYKGEGTGELFF
>few|TRBJ2-3|TRBD1|TRBV2
TGTGCCAGCAACAGGGGGTCCACAGATACGCAGTATTTT
CASNRGSTDTQYF
>NA|TRBJ2-1|TRBD2|TRBV20-1
TGCAGTGCTAAAACCGTTAGCGGGAGGCCAGTCTGGGAGCAGTTCTTC
CSAKTVSGRPVWEQFF